The rows below give T cell receptor beta chains drawn from one sample of a study of blood T cell repertoires in COVID-19. Profiled with immunoSEQ multiplex PCR; TCRdb holds only in-frame clones, not every one. The table shows roughly 250,000 clones, with about 85% occurring only once. Sequencing input: peripheral blood. These receptors all stem from a woman aged 55-69 years with active or convalescent COVID-19. Each CDR3 is given with its conserved first and last residue. The D gene is left open where the match is weak. The listing skips clone size in some rows; elsewhere it reads once, few, many or a size class.

v_call: TRBV7-9; clone_size: NA; d_call: TRBD2; j_call: TRBJ2-1; cdr3_aa: CASSYPGLAGGPLPDEQFF; cdr3_nt: TGTGCCAGCAGCTACCCGGGACTAGCGGGGGGGCCTTTGCCCGATGAGCAGTTCTTC
v_call: TRBV7-9; clone_size: NA; d_call: NA; j_call: TRBJ2-5; cdr3_aa: CASSSPLVKETQYF; cdr3_nt: TGTGCCAGCAGCTCCCCTCTAGTCAAGGAGACCCAGTACTTC
v_call: TRBV27; clone_size: few; d_call: NA; j_call: TRBJ1-6; cdr3_aa: CASSAPRVGNSPLHF; cdr3_nt: TGTGCCAGCAGTGCCCCAAGAGTGGGCAATTCACCCCTCCACTTT
v_call: TRBV27; clone_size: NA; d_call: NA; j_call: TRBJ1-1; cdr3_aa: CASSLGQNTEAFF; cdr3_nt: TGTGCCAGCAGTTTAGGACAGAACACTGAAGCTTTCTTT
v_call: TRBV7-9; clone_size: NA; d_call: TRBD2; j_call: TRBJ2-7; cdr3_aa: CASGGNEQYF; cdr3_nt: TGTGCATCGGGGGGGAACGAGCAGTACTTC
v_call: TRBV6-5; clone_size: NA; d_call: TRBD2; j_call: TRBJ2-3; cdr3_aa: CASSRDYTDTQYF; cdr3_nt: TGTGCCAGCAGCAGGGACTACACAGATACGCAGTATTTT
v_call: TRBV20-1; clone_size: once; d_call: TRBD2; j_call: TRBJ2-3; cdr3_aa: CSASGLGEDTQYF; cdr3_nt: TGCAGTGCTAGTGGACTAGGAGAAGATACGCAGTATTTT
v_call: TRBV7-9; clone_size: NA; d_call: NA; j_call: TRBJ2-1; cdr3_aa: CASSLVALEQFF; cdr3_nt: TGTGCCAGCAGCTTAGTTGCGCTTGAGCAGTTCTTC
v_call: TRBV30; clone_size: NA; d_call: NA; j_call: TRBJ2-3; cdr3_aa: CAWSPGEDTQYF; cdr3_nt: TGTGCCTGGAGTCCCGGGGAAGATACGCAGTATTTT
v_call: TRBV2; clone_size: NA; d_call: TRBD1; j_call: TRBJ1-6; cdr3_aa: CASSEDRLYNSPLHF; cdr3_nt: TGTGCCAGCAGTGAGGACAGGCTCTATAATTCACCCCTCCACTTT
v_call: TRBV2; clone_size: NA; d_call: TRBD2; j_call: TRBJ2-2; cdr3_aa: CASSVLGLAGTGELFF; cdr3_nt: TGTGCCAGCAGTGTGTTGGGACTAGCGGGTACCGGGGAGCTGTTTTTT
v_call: TRBV6-5; clone_size: NA; d_call: NA; j_call: TRBJ1-5; cdr3_aa: CASSYPRGYDNQPQHF; cdr3_nt: TGTGCCAGCAGTTACCCGAGGGGGTACGACAATCAGCCCCAGCATTTT
v_call: TRBV5-1; clone_size: NA; d_call: NA; j_call: TRBJ2-3; cdr3_aa: CASSLVRGRDTQYF; cdr3_nt: TGCGCCAGCAGCTTAGTCAGGGGTAGAGATACGCAGTATTTT
v_call: TRBV7-8; clone_size: NA; d_call: TRBD1; j_call: TRBJ2-1; cdr3_aa: CASSLGDRGGYNEQFF; cdr3_nt: TGTGCCAGCAGCTTAGGGGACAGGGGAGGCTACAATGAGCAGTTCTTC
v_call: TRBV6-5; clone_size: NA; d_call: TRBD1; j_call: TRBJ1-4; cdr3_aa: CASSYTWDRAVEKLFF; cdr3_nt: TGTGCCAGCAGTTACACCTGGGACAGGGCAGTTGAAAAACTGTTTTTT
v_call: TRBV6-2/TRBV6-3; clone_size: NA; d_call: NA; j_call: TRBJ1-2; cdr3_aa: CASSYSWQGDGYTF; cdr3_nt: TGTGCCAGCAGTTACTCATGGCAGGGCGACGGCTACACCTTC
v_call: TRBV5-4; clone_size: NA; d_call: NA; j_call: TRBJ2-3; cdr3_aa: CASSLETSTDTQYF; cdr3_nt: TGTGCCAGCAGCTTGGAGACTAGCACAGATACGCAGTATTTT
v_call: TRBV18; clone_size: few; d_call: NA; j_call: TRBJ1-2; cdr3_aa: CASQTGTNYGYTF; cdr3_nt: TGTGCCAGCCAAACGGGTACTAACTATGGCTACACCTTC
v_call: TRBV11-2; clone_size: NA; d_call: NA; j_call: TRBJ1-2; cdr3_aa: CASSSRTAIGYTF; cdr3_nt: TGTGCCAGCAGCTCCCGGACAGCTATTGGCTACACCTTC
v_call: TRBV7-2; clone_size: NA; d_call: NA; j_call: TRBJ1-1; cdr3_aa: CASSYKPHGSPEAFF; cdr3_nt: TGTGCCAGCAGCTACAAACCTCACGGGTCCCCTGAAGCTTTCTTT
v_call: TRBV19; clone_size: NA; d_call: TRBD1; j_call: TRBJ1-4; cdr3_aa: CASTMTGGDEKLFF; cdr3_nt: TGTGCCAGTACCATGACAGGGGGAGATGAAAAACTGTTTTTT
v_call: TRBV19; clone_size: NA; d_call: TRBD1; j_call: TRBJ2-1; cdr3_aa: CASNPGTGWDEQFF; cdr3_nt: TGTGCCAGTAACCCCGGGACAGGGTGGGATGAGCAGTTCTTC
v_call: TRBV6-6; clone_size: once; d_call: TRBD2; j_call: TRBJ2-3; cdr3_aa: CASRGGGPDTQYF; cdr3_nt: TGTGCCAGCCGGGGGGGCGGGCCAGATACGCAGTATTTT
v_call: TRBV18; clone_size: NA; d_call: NA; j_call: TRBJ1-3; cdr3_aa: CASSPQNSGNTIYF; cdr3_nt: TGTGCCAGCTCACCCCAGAACTCTGGAAACACCATATATTTT
v_call: TRBV2; clone_size: once; d_call: NA; j_call: TRBJ1-2; cdr3_aa: CASSEINSGYGYTF; cdr3_nt: TGTGCCAGCAGTGAAATCAACTCCGGCTATGGCTACACCTTC
v_call: TRBV24-1; clone_size: NA; d_call: TRBD2; j_call: TRBJ2-3; cdr3_aa: CATSDSGLAGSSTDTQYF; cdr3_nt: TGTGCCACCAGTGATTCGGGACTAGCGGGCTCTAGCACAGATACGCAGTATTTT
v_call: TRBV10-3; clone_size: NA; d_call: TRBD1; j_call: TRBJ1-5; cdr3_aa: CAISGGQGLDQPQHF; cdr3_nt: TGTGCCATCAGTGGAGGACAGGGCCTCGATCAGCCCCAGCATTTT
v_call: TRBV28; clone_size: NA; d_call: NA; j_call: TRBJ2-2; cdr3_aa: CASSLFGGGNTGELFF; cdr3_nt: TGTGCCAGCAGTTTATTTGGGGGAGGGAACACCGGGGAGCTGTTTTTT
v_call: TRBV5-1; clone_size: NA; d_call: NA; j_call: TRBJ2-1; cdr3_aa: CASRSEGGVENEQFF; cdr3_nt: TGCGCCAGCAGAAGTGAAGGGGGGGTCGAAAATGAGCAGTTCTTC
v_call: TRBV7-9; clone_size: once; d_call: TRBD1; j_call: TRBJ1-4; cdr3_aa: CASSLGQGASEKLFF; cdr3_nt: TGTGCCAGCAGCTTAGGACAGGGGGCGTCTGAAAAACTGTTTTTT
v_call: TRBV2; clone_size: NA; d_call: NA; j_call: TRBJ2-1; cdr3_aa: CASSESFGGAYYNEQFF; cdr3_nt: TGTGCCAGCAGTGAATCTTTTGGGGGCGCCTATTACAATGAGCAGTTCTTC
v_call: TRBV2; clone_size: few; d_call: TRBD1; j_call: TRBJ1-6; cdr3_aa: CASQQGENSPLHF; cdr3_nt: TGTGCCAGCCAGCAGGGGGAAAATTCACCCCTCCACTTT